This T cell receptor (beta chain) was identified during a study of T cells expressing NK-cell markers. Study-wide background: According to the study, TCR beta repertoires originated from sorted CD3+CD56+NKG2C+, CD3+CD56+NKG2C- and CD3+CD56-NKG2C+ T cells. Study-level results: One observes that, in several donors, these clonotypes were also the leading ones within the CD3+CD56-NKG2C+ fraction.

The CDR3 has 15 amino acids. 5'RACE template switching with UMIs generated TCR beta cDNA. Reprocessing the 5' RACE reads, TCRdb reports a single entry for every CDR3 protein and omits DNA. This sample contains about 460,000 distinct CDR3 sequences. Of note for this clonotype: Its cognate antigen is unknown.

V gene TRBV12-3 or TRBV12-4 combines with J gene TRBJ1-1; without DNA, the TCRdb call of TRBD1 cannot be checked. The TCR was taken from a woman aged 50 to 60 in good health. The sequenced material came from blood T cells: a sorted CD56 or NKG2C T cell subset, CD4+ or CD8+ T cells, or bulk PBMC T cells (not recorded which). This CDR3 is CASSLRGGIGTEAFF.